What follows are 6 T cell receptor beta chains derived from one specimen sequenced in a study of blood T cells in healthy people across ages (dated by TCRdb to about 2015). Library preparation employed 5' RACE. TCRdb shows the sequencer as Illumina HiSeq 2500. A second about 7 to 11 cycle PCR used a sample-barcoded 5' primer and a J-beta primer mix. The public reads were reanalyzed by TCRdb: fastp trimming at Q25, MiXCR alignment, in-frame beta chains only. Under each unique CDR3 protein, matching rows form one entry showing the most common genes and DNA. The sample table records about 800,000 distinct CDR3 sequences; about 42% of these occur just once. The ten most abundant clones make up roughly 18% of the sample. Input material: blood. Every receptor here comes from a man aged 80 or over in good health.

The chain is built from TRBV29-1 and TRBJ1-1; TRBD1 matches at 7 bases. The CDR3 spans 14 residues. After removal of 4 bases from V and 4 bases from J, the junction contained 9 bases not matched to a gene. Per the germline V gene, CDR1 is SQVTM and CDR2 is ANQGSEA. In DNA, the CDR3 is TGCAGCGTTGGCTGGAGCCAGGGGGGCACTGAAGCTTTCTTT. It codes for CSVGWSQGGTEAFF.

J is TRBJ2-3 and V is TRBV29-1; D not resolved. Germline loops: CDR1 SQVTM, CDR2 ANQGSEA. The CDR3 runs 19 residues. Trimming left V 6 bases short and J 0 bases short, with 28 bases between. The CDR3 reads CSVETSKNRVVPSTDTQYF. The CDR3 DNA sequence: TGCAGCGTCGAGACCTCTAAAAACCGGGTGGTTCCTAGCACAGATACGCAGTATTTT.

This clonotype came up once. The chain recombines TRBV28 with TRBJ2-3; D is possibly TRBD2 (6 bases). CDR1 is MDHEN and CDR2 is SYDVKM in the germline V gene. There are 14 residues in the CDR3. The V and J ends lost 5 bases and 2 bases respectively, with 11 bases between them. CDR3 sequence: CASSIAGNTDTQYF. As DNA, the CDR3 is TGTGCCAGCAGTATTGCGGGAAACACAGATACGCAGTATTTT.

The rearrangement uses TRBV2 and TRBJ2-5, with D possibly matching TRBD2 (5 bases). V lost 7 bases and J lost 6, with 21 bases in between. The CDR3 length is 15 residues. The germline CDR1 and CDR2 sequences are SNHLY and FYNNEI. This CDR3 reads CASNSRAGWKKTQYF. CDR3 DNA sequence: TGTGCCAGCAATTCCCGTGCGGGCTGGAAAAAGACCCAGTACTTC.

The V gene is TRBV10-3, the J gene TRBJ2-7, with D possibly TRBD2 on 5 matching bases. V shed 10 bases and J shed 2 bases, with 12 bases lying between them. Germline V gives CDR1 ENHRY, CDR2 SYGVKD. The length of the CDR3 is 12 residues. CDR3 DNA sequence: TGTGCCACTGGCGGGCCAGCCTACGAGCAGTACTTC. It codes for CATGGPAYEQYF.

This clonotype was recorded a few times. This chain connects TRBV7-8 to TRBJ2-7; no clear D. This CDR3 comprises 13 residues. V was clipped by 5 bases and J by 3 bases, with 11 bases between them. CDR1 and CDR2 (germline): SGHVS, FQNEAQ. The CDR3 loop is CASSPYVGYEQYF. The CDR3, as DNA: TGTGCCAGCAGCCCCTACGTTGGCTACGAGCAGTACTTC.